The entry below describes one T cell receptor beta chain. Its antigen is unidentified. The data were obtained in a study of beta chain features in type 1 diabetes. About the study: All of the samples together had approximately 99 million sorted cells examined.

Every participating donor gave one draw, a heparinised blood sample averaging roughly 100 mL. The CDR3 is made up of 13 amino acids. Germline values: CDR1 SQVTM, CDR2 ANQGSEA. V lost 7 bases, J lost 3 bases, and 5 bases stayed unmatched. Sequenced material consisted of expressed TCRB transcripts (all of the isolated RNA was reverse transcribed). Regulatory, naive and central memory T cell samples averaged approximately 3.9 million reads. Some clones are missing from TCRdb's copy, which holds only in-frame ones; the method was immunoSEQ multiplex PCR. The table lists hundreds of thousands of clones, about 14% of them singletons. Study observations and caveats: TCRB CDR3s were moderately but significantly shorter in Type 1 diabetes patients in all four CD4+ subsets.

The gene calls are TRBV29-1 and TRBJ1-1, with TRBD1 identical over 10 bases. Sequences were obtained from naive CD4+ T cells from blood. The sequence derives from a man aged 18-30 years with type 1 diabetes. CDR3 DNA: TGCAGCGGGGACAGGGGTTTCGACACTGAAGCTTTCTTT. Translation gives CSGDRGFDTEAFF.